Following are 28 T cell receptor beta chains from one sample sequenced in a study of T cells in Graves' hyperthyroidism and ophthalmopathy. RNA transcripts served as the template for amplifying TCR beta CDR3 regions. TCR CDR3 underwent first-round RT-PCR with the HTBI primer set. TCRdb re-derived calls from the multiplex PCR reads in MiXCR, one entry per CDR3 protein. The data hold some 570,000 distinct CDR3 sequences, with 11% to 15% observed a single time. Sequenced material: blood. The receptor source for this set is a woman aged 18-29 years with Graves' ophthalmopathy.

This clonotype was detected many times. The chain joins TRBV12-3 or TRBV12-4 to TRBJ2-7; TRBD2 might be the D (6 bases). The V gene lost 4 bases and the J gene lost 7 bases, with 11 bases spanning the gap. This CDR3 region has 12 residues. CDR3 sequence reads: CASSSQRAEQYF. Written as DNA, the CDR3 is TGTGCCAGCAGTTCCCAGCGGGCTGAGCAGTACTTC.

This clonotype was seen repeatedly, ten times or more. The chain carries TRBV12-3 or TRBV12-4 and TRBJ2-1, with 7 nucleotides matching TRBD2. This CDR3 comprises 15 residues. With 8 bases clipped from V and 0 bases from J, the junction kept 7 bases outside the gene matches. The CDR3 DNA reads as TGTGCCAGCCGCTTGCGGGGGAGCTCCTACAATGAGCAGTTCTTC. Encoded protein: CASRLRGSSYNEQFF.

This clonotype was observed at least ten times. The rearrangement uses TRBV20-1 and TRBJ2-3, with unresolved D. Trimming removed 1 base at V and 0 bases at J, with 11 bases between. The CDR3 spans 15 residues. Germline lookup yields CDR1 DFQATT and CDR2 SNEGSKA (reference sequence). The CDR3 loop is CSARAATLSTDTQYF. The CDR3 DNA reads TGCAGTGCTAGAGCGGCTACACTAAGCACAGATACGCAGTATTTT.

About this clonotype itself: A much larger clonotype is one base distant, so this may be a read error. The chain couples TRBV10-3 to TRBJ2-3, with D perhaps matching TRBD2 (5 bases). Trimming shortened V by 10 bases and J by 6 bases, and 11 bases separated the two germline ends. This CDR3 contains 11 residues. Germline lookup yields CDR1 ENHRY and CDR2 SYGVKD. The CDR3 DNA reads TGTGCCACCAGAGGCGGGGATACGCAGTATTTT. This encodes CATRGGDTQYF.

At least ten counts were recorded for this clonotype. The DNA of the CDR3 is TGTGCCAGCAGTTCTCGAGCCCCATCGGCCCAGCATTTT. Its translation is CASSSRAPSAQHF. The rearrangement uses TRBV2 and TRBJ1-5; D remains unclear. Deletions cut 5 bases from V and 11 bases from J, with 16 bases between. The CDR3 consists of 13 residues. Germline CDR1 and CDR2: SNHLY and FYNNEI.

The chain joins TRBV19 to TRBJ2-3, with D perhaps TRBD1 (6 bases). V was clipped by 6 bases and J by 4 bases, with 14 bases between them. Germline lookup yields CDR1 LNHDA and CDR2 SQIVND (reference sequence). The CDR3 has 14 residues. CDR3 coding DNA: TGTGCCAGTAGAATGGACAGCAGGGCAGATACGCAGTATTTT. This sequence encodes CASRMDSRADTQYF. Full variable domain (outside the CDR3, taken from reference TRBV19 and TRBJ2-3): DGGITQSPKYLFRKEGQNVTLSCEQNLNHDAMYWYRQDPGQGLRLIYYSQIVNDFQKGDIAEGYSVSREKKESFPLTVTSAQKNPTAFYLCASRMDSRADTQYFGPGTRLTVL.

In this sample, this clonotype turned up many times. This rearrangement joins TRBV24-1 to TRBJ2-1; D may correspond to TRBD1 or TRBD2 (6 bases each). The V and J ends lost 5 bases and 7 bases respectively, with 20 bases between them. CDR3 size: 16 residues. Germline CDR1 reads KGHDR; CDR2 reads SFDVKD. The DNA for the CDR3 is TGTGCCACCAGTGCCTTTGAGGGGGGCGCAGAGAATGAGCAGTTCTTC. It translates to CATSAFEGGAENEQFF.

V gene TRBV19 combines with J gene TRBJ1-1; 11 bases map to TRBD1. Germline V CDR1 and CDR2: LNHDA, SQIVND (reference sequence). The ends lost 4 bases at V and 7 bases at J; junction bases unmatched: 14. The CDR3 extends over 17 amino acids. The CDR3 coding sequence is TGTGCCAGTAGTACCATACCGGGACAGGGGGGACGTGTTGAAGCTTTCTTT. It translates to CASSTIPGQGGRVEAFF. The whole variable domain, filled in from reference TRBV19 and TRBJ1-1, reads DGGITQSPKYLFRKEGQNVTLSCEQNLNHDAMYWYRQDPGQGLRLIYYSQIVNDFQKGDIAEGYSVSREKKESFPLTVTSAQKNPTAFYLCASSTIPGQGGRVEAFFGQGTRLTVV.

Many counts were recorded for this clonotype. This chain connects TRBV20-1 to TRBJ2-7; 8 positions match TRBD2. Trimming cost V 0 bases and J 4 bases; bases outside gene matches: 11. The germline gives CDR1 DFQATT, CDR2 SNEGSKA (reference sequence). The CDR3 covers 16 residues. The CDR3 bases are TGCAGTGCTAGAGATAGTCGGCGGGGGGCTGGGTACGAGCAGTACTTC. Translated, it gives CSARDSRRGAGYEQYF.

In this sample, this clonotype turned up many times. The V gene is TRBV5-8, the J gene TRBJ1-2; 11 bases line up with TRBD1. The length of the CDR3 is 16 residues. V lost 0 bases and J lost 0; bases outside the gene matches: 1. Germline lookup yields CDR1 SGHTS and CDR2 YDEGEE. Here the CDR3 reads CASSLGGQGANYGYTF. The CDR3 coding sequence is TGTGCCAGCAGCTTGGGGGGACAGGGGGCTAACTATGGCTACACCTTC. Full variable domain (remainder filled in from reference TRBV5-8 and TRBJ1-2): EAGVTQSPTHLIKTRGQQATLRCSPISGHTSVYWYQQALGLGLQFLLWYDEGEERNRGNFPPRFSGRQFPNYSSELNVNALELEDSALYLCASSLGGQGANYGYTFGSGTRLTVV.

The CDR3 DNA reads as TGTGCCAGCAGGAGGCTTGGACTAGCGGGAGCCTACGAGCAGTACTTC. This codes for CASRRLGLAGAYEQYF. The V call is TRBV2, the J call TRBJ2-7, with 13 bases that match TRBD2. The CDR3 covers 16 residues. J lost 2 bases, V lost 6 bases, and 7 bases had no gene match. The V gene's germline CDR1 is SNHLY and CDR2 FYNNEI.

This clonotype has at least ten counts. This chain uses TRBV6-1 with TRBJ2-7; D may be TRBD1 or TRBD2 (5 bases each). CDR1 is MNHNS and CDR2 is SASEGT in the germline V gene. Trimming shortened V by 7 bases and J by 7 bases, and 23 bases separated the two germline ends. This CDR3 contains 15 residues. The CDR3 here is CASTKRGPIHTEQYF. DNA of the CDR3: TGTGCCAGCACCAAAAGGGGACCTATACACACGGAGCAGTACTTC.

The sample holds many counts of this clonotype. CDR3 in amino acids: CAWLDWRSGNTIYF. Here the CDR3 DNA reads TGTGCCTGGCTAGACTGGCGCTCTGGAAACACCATATATTTT. The chain uses TRBV30 and TRBJ1-3; D not certain. CDR3 length equals 14 residues. Germline V gene data show CDR1 as GTSNPN and CDR2 as SVGIG (reference sequence). V was clipped by 5 bases and J by 0 bases, with 11 bases between them.

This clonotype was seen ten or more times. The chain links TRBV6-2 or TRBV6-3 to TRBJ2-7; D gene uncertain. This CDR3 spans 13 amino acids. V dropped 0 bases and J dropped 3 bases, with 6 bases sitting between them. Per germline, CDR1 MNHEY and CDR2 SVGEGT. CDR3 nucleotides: TGTGCCAGCAGTTACTCCCTAAACTACGAGCAGTACTTC. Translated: CASSYSLNYEQYF.

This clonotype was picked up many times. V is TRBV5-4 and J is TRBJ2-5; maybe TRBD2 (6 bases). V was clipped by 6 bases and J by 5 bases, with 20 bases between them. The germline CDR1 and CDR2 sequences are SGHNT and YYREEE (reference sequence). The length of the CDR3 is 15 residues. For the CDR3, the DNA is TGTGCCAGCACCCCCTCCCAGGGAGGACGGGAGACCCAGTACTTC. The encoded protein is CASTPSQGGRETQYF.

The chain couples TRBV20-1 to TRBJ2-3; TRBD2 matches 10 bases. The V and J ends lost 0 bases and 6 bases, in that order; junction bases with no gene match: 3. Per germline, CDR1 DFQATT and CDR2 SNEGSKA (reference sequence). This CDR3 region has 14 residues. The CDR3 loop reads CSAREAGGPDTQYF. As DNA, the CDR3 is TGCAGTGCTAGAGAAGCGGGAGGGCCGGATACGCAGTATTTT.

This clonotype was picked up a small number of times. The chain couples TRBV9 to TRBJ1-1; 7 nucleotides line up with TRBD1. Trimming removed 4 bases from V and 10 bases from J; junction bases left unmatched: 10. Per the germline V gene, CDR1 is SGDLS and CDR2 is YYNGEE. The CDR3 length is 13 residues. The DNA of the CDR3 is TGTGCCAGCAGCATGAACAGGGGTGGTCTAGCTTTCTTT. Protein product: CASSMNRGGLAFF.

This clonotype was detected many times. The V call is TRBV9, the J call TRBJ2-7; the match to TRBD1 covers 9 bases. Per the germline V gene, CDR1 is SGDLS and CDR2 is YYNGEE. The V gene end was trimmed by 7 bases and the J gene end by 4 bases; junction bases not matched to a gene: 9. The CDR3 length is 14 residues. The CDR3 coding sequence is TGTGCCAGCGCAACCGGGACAGGGATATACGAGCAGTACTTC. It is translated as CASATGTGIYEQYF.

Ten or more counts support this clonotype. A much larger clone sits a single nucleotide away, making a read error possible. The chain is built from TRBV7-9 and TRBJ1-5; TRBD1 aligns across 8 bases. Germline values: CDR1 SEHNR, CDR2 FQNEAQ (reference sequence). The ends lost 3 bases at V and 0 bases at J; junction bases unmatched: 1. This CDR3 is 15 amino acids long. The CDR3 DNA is TGTGCCAGCAGCTTGACAGGGGATAGCAATCAGCCCCAGCATTTT. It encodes CASSLTGDSNQPQHF.

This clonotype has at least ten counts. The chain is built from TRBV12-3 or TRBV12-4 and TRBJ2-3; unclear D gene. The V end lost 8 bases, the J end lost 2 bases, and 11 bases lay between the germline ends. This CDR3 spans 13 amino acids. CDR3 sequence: CASGVGSTDTQYF. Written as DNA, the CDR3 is TGTGCCAGCGGTGTTGGGTCCACAGATACGCAGTATTTT.

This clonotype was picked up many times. The CDR3 DNA is TGTGCCAGCAGCTCTAGATACCCACTGAGGGGGGAAGAGACCCAGTACTTC. It specifies CASSSRYPLRGEETQYF. This chain uses TRBV7-8 with TRBJ2-5; the D gene could be TRBD1 or TRBD2 (6 bases each). The germline CDR1 and CDR2 sequences are SGHVS and FQNEAQ. The V end lost 4 bases, the J end lost 3 bases, and 21 bases lay between the germline ends. CDR3 length equals 17 residues.

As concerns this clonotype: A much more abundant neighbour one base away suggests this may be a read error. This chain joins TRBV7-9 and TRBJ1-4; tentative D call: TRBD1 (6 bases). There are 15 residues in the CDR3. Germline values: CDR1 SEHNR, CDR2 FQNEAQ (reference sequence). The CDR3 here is CASSTGGATNEKLLF. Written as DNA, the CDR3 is TGTGCCAGCAGCACTGGGGGCGCAACTAATGAAAAACTGCTTTTT. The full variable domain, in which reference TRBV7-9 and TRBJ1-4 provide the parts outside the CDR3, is DTGVSQNPRHKITKRGQNVTFRCDPISEHNRLYWYRQTLGQGPEFLTYFQNEAQLEKSRLLSDRFSAERPKGSFSTLEIQRTEQGDSAMYLCASSTGGATNEKLLFGSGTQLSVL.

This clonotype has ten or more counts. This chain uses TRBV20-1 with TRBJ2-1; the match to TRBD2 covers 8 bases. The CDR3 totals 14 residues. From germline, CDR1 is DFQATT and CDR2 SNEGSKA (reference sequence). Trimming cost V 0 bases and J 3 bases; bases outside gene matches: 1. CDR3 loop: CSARDTSGYNEQFF. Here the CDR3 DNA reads TGCAGTGCTAGAGATACTAGCGGCTACAATGAGCAGTTCTTC.

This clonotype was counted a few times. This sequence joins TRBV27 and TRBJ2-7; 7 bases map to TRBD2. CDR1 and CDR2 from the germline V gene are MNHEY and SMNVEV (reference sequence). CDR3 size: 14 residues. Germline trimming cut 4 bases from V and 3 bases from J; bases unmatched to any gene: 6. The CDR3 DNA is TGTGCCAGCAGTTATGCGGGAGAAAACTACGAGCAGTACTTC. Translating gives CASSYAGENYEQYF.

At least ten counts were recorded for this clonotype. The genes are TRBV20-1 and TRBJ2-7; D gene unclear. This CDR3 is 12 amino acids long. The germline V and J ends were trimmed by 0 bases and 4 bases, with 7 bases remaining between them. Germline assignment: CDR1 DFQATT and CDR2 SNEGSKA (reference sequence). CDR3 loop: CSAREKLYEQYF. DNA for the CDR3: TGCAGTGCTAGAGAAAAACTTTACGAGCAGTACTTC.

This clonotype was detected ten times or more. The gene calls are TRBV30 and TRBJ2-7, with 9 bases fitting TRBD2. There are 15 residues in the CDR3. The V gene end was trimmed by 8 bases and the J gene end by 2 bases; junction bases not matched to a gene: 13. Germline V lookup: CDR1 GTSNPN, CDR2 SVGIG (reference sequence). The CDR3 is CAVSRSAGGPYEQYF. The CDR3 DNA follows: TGTGCCGTAAGCCGATCAGCGGGAGGTCCCTACGAGCAGTACTTC.

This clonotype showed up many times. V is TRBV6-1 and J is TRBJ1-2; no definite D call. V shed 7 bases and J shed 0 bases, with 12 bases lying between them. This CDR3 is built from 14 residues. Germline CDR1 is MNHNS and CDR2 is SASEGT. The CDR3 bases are TGTGCCAGCACATTTCGGGAGTCTAACTATGGCTACACCTTC. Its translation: CASTFRESNYGYTF.

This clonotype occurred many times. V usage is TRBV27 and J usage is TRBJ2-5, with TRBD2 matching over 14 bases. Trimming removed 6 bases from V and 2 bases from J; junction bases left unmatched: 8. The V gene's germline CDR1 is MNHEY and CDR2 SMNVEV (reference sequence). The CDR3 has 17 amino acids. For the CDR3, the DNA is TGTGCCAGCAGCCTGGGACTAGCGGGAGTAGGGCAAGAGACCCAGTACTTC. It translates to CASSLGLAGVGQETQYF.